The source of this TCR beta chain is a study of blood T cell repertoires in COVID-19. Study-level background: Samples of COVID-19 (acute and convalescent) were obtained from the United States, Italy and Spain. PBMCs, B-cell-depleted T cells, or T cells were the source of the cDNA or gDNA that made up the material.

The authors' processing: Quantification of nucleated cells was approximated via reference gene primer amplification. Clones were sequenced by immunoSEQ multiplex PCR, and TCRdb holds only the in-frame ones, with some missing. V, J and clone size derive from that table, while D and trimming were established from the DNA sequence. The table has some 350,000 clones, 87% seen once. Followed over time, Seattle patients had been enrolled while infection was active. The CDR3 length is 15 residues. Germline trimming cut 5 bases from V and 2 bases from J; bases unmatched to any gene: 4. CDR1 is MNHEY and CDR2 is SMNVEV in the germline V gene (reference sequence).

This TCR came from a woman between 45 and 65 years old with COVID-19, enrolled during active disease. V usage is TRBV27 and J usage is TRBJ2-2; 8 nucleotides align to TRBD1. Sequences were obtained from peripheral blood. CDR3 sequence reads: CASSRDRGNTGELFF. The CDR3 DNA reads as TGTGCCAGCAGTCGCGACAGGGGTAACACCGGGGAGCTGTTTTTT.